A single sample is the source of the 18 T cell receptor beta chains below, sequenced in a study of response to subunit inactivated influenza vaccine. From the RT-PCR reads, TCRdb called clonotypes with MiXCR, one entry per CDR3 protein. This sample carries approximately 530,000 distinct CDR3 sequences, about 7.2% of them seen once, and the ten largest clones take about an eighth. This specimen was PBMCs from blood, taken about 23 months after vaccination. Receptors originate from a man between 45 and 75 years old who received an inactivated influenza vaccine.

The chain's CDR3 is CASSHPREDREEAFF. The CDR3 bases are TGCGCCAGCAGCCATCCTCGGGAGGACAGGGAGGAAGCTTTCTTT. V usage is TRBV4-1 and J usage is TRBJ1-1; 8 nucleotides agree with TRBD1. The V segment lost 3 bases and the J segment 8 bases; nucleotides outside the gene matches: 11. Germline values: CDR1 MGHRA, CDR2 YSYEKL. The CDR3 is 15 amino acids.

This clonotype was detected a few times. The chain uses TRBV7-3 and TRBJ1-1, with no clear D. Germline CDR1 SGHTA, CDR2 FQGTGA. Trimming took off 6 bases at V and 0 bases at J, with 17 bases between the two ends. The CDR3 runs 16 residues. The CDR3 DNA reads as TGTGCCAGCAGGACGAACTGGTGGACGGTGAACACTGAAGCTTTCTTT. This gives the protein CASRTNWWTVNTEAFF.

The chain combines TRBV4-2 with TRBJ2-1; TRBD2 aligns across 10 bases. The CDR3 extends over 17 amino acids. Per germline, CDR1 LGHNA and CDR2 YNFKEQ. With 0 bases clipped from V and 7 bases from J, the junction kept 9 bases outside the gene matches. The CDR3 region has the DNA TGTGCCAGCAGCCAAGATCCTAGCGGGAGTGTGTTAAATGAGCAGTTCTTC. Its protein product is CASSQDPSGSVLNEQFF.

This clonotype came up a few times. One end of the junction does not line up with germline, which may come from a read error. The chain employs TRBV18 and TRBJ2-7, with 9 bases identical to TRBD2. In germline, CDR1 is KGHSH, CDR2 LQKENI. The CDR3 runs 13 residues. The CDR3 DNA sequence: TGTGCCAGCTCACCGGGGCGGGAGGGTGCGGTCGGCTTC. It translates to CASSPGREGAVGF.

The chain joins TRBV20-1 to TRBJ1-2, with D possibly being TRBD1 (6 bases). The CDR3 has 14 amino acids. Germline lookup yields CDR1 DFQATT and CDR2 SNEGSKA (reference sequence). Between the trimmed V and J ends, which lost 0 bases and 7 bases, there was a span of 15 bases. DNA of the CDR3: TGCAGTGCTAGAGATCCCAGGGGAGAAGGTGGCTACACCTTC. Translated, it gives CSARDPRGEGGYTF.

This clonotype was seen a handful of times. The chain employs TRBV5-1 and TRBJ2-5; TRBD2 agrees at 11 bases. CDR3 length equals 17 residues. CDR1 is SGHRS and CDR2 is YFSETQ in the germline V gene. V was clipped by 4 bases and J by 1 base; unmatched bases: 9. For the CDR3, the DNA is TGCGCCAGCAGCCTGACAAGACTAGCGGGGACCCAAGAGACCCAGTACTTC. Its protein product is CASSLTRLAGTQETQYF.

This clonotype was counted many times. The genes are TRBV20-1 and TRBJ2-3; D possibly corresponds to TRBD2 (6 bases). V gave up 2 bases and J gave up 4 bases, with 13 bases separating them. The germline gives CDR1 DFQATT, CDR2 SNEGSKA (reference sequence). The CDR3 has 14 amino acids. CDR3 nucleotide sequence: TGCAGTGCTAGAAGACGGGGGTGGGCAGATACGCAGTATTTT. This codes for CSARRRGWADTQYF.

The CDR3 region is CASSQGAGGGSTIYF. The CDR3 DNA reads as TGTGCCAGCAGCCAGGGTGCAGGGGGCGGCAGCACCATATATTTT. This rearrangement joins TRBV7-2 to TRBJ1-3; 8 bases agree with TRBD1. Germline V CDR1 and CDR2: SGHTA, FQGNSA. The CDR3 runs 15 residues. Trimming removed 5 bases from V and 9 bases from J; junction bases left unmatched: 12.

This clonotype was recorded many times. CDR3 coding DNA: TGTGCCAGCATTACCTGGGACGGGACCCGAAGGGCTTTCTTT. This codes for CASITWDGTRRAFF. The V gene is TRBV6-2 or TRBV6-3, the J gene TRBJ1-1; weak D call: TRBD1 (5 bases). The length of the CDR3 is 14 residues. Trimming removed 7 bases from V and 11 bases from J, with 23 bases in between. Germline-derived CDR1 and CDR2 are MNHEY and SVGEGT.

Only a few counts were recorded for this clonotype. The gene calls are TRBV24-1 and TRBJ1-5; D call uncertain. CDR3 length: 14 residues. V was cut by 11 bases and J by 3 bases, with 16 bases left in between. Looked up from germline, CDR1 is KGHDR and CDR2 is SFDVKD. The CDR3 coding sequence is TGTGCCATCCGAAGGTGGGTCGACAATCAGCCCCAGCATTTT. Its protein product is CAIRRWVDNQPQHF.

V is TRBV5-6 and J is TRBJ2-5; 12 nucleotides align to TRBD2. Germline CDR1 and CDR2: SGHDT and YYEEEE. CDR3 length: 16 amino acids. V shed 1 base and J 3 bases; nucleotides not matched to a gene: 4. In DNA form, the CDR3 reads TGTGCCAGCAGCTTGTGGCTAGCGGGAGGGAAAGAGACCCAGTACTTC. Translating gives CASSLWLAGGKETQYF. The full variable domain, its missing parts supplied by reference TRBV5-6 and TRBJ2-5, is DAGVTQSPTHLIKTRGQQVTLRCSPKSGHDTVSWYQQALGQGPQFIFQYYEEEERQRGNFPDRFSGHQFPNYSSELNVNALLLGDSALYLCASSLWLAGGKETQYFGPGTRLLVL.

Only a few counts were recorded for this clonotype. The CDR3: CASSLRAGRINEQYF. CDR3 bases: TGTGCCAGCAGTTTAAGGGCGGGACGAATTAACGAGCAGTACTTC. This chain uses TRBV28 with TRBJ2-7; D possibly corresponds to TRBD2 (6 bases). This CDR3 is built from 15 residues. The V gene lost 2 bases and the J gene lost 5 bases, with 16 bases spanning the gap. CDR1 and CDR2 (germline): MDHEN, SYDVKM.

This clonotype occurred many times. CDR3 loop: CATSRLPAGSSSTDTQYF. The CDR3 DNA is TGTGCCACCAGCAGACTACCAGCGGGTTCCTCTAGCACAGATACGCAGTATTTT. The rearrangement links TRBV15 to TRBJ2-3; D possibly corresponds to TRBD2 (6 bases). The CDR3 extends over 18 amino acids. From germline, CDR1 is LNHNV and CDR2 YYDKDF (reference sequence). V dropped 2 bases and J dropped 0 bases, with 18 bases sitting between them.

V and J are TRBV4-1 and TRBJ2-3; a weak D match, TRBD2 (5 bases). The CDR3 consists of 16 residues. Germline values: CDR1 MGHRA, CDR2 YSYEKL. Deletions cut 3 bases from V and 2 bases from J, with 15 bases between. Here the CDR3 reads CASSHLRARDTDTQYF. The CDR3 bases are TGCGCCAGCAGCCACCTTAGGGCCCGGGACACAGATACGCAGTATTTT.

CDR3 in DNA: TGTGCCACCAACCGACGGGACAGGGGGCATGAGCAGTTCTTC. Its translation is CATNRRDRGHEQFF. The V gene is TRBV13, the J gene TRBJ2-1; 12 nucleotides agree with TRBD1. Germline CDR1 reads PRHDT; CDR2 reads FYEKMQ (reference sequence). The CDR3 is 14 amino acids. The V and J ends lost 10 bases and 8 bases, in that order; junction bases with no gene match: 9.

This chain uses TRBV30 with TRBJ2-5; D is perhaps TRBD2 (5 bases). V lost 2 bases and J lost 5, with 6 bases in between. The CDR3 covers 11 residues. Germline lookup yields CDR1 GTSNPN and CDR2 SVGIG (reference sequence). DNA for the CDR3: TGTGCCTGGAGTCCGGGGGAGACCCAGTACTTC. This encodes CAWSPGETQYF.

This clonotype has ten or more counts. The CDR3 is CASSLLAGGPETQYF. In DNA, the CDR3 is TGTGCCAGCAGCTTACTAGCGGGGGGGCCGGAGACCCAGTACTTC. The V and J genes are TRBV6-5 and TRBJ2-5; 13 bases align to TRBD2. Germline V gene lookup returns CDR1 MNHEY and CDR2 SVGAGI. This CDR3 comprises 15 residues. The ends lost 6 bases at V and 5 bases at J; junction bases unmatched: 6.

The chain carries TRBV5-5 and TRBJ2-3; tentative D call: TRBD2 (5 bases). The CDR3 is 12 residues long. V was shortened by 0 bases and J by 13 bases, with 12 bases between the two germline ends. Germline V gene sequence: CDR1 SGHKS, CDR2 YYEKEE (reference sequence). In DNA form, the CDR3 reads TGTGCCAGCAGCTTGGCATCTAGCTCGGAGTATTTT. Translation gives CASSLASSSEYF.